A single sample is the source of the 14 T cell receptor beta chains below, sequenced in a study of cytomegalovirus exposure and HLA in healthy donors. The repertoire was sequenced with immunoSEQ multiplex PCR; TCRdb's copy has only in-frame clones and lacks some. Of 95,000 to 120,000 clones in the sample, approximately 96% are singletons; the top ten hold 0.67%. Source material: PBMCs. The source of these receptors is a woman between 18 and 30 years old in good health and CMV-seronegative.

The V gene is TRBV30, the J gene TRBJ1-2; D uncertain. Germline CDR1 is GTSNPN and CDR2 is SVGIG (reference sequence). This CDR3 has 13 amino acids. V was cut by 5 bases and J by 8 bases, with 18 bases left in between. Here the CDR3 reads CAWRGFGVGGYTF. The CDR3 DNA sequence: TGTGCCTGGCGCGGATTCGGGGTGGGCGGCTACACCTTC.

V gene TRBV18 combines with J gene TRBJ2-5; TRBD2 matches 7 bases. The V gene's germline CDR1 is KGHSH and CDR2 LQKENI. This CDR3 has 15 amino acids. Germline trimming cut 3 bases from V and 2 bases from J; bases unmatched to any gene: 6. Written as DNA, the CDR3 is TGTGCCAGCTCACCCCAGCGGGGTAATCAAGAGACCCAGTACTTC. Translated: CASSPQRGNQETQYF.

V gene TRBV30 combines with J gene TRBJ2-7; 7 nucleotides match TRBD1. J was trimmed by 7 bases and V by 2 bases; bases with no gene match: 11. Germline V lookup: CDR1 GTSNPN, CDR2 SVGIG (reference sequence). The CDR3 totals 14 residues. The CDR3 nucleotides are TGTGCCTGGAGTCCCACGATGACAGGGAAGGAGCAGTACTTC. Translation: CAWSPTMTGKEQYF.

The CDR3 DNA follows: TGCGCCAGCAGCTTGGCACCGGGACAAGCTAATGAAAAACTGTTTTTT. This translates into CASSLAPGQANEKLFF. V is TRBV5-1 and J is TRBJ1-4, with D possibly matching TRBD1 (6 bases). V was cut by 0 bases and J by 3 bases, with 12 bases left in between. Germline values: CDR1 SGHRS, CDR2 YFSETQ. This CDR3 has 16 amino acids.

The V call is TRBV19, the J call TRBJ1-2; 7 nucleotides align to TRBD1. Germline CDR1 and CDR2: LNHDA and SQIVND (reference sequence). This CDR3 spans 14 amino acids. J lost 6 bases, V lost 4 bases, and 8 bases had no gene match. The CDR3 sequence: CASSTSRGRDGYTF. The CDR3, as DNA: TGTGCCAGTAGTACGTCGAGGGGGCGGGATGGCTACACCTTC.

The CDR3 DNA is TGCGCCAGCAGCCTGGGAGGGGGTCCGAATGAGCAGTTCTTC. Translating it yields CASSLGGGPNEQFF. The genes are TRBV4-1 and TRBJ2-1, with D perhaps matching TRBD2 (7 bases). The CDR3 loop spans 14 amino acids. Trimming removed 4 bases at V and 7 bases at J, with 14 bases between. Germline CDR1 MGHRA, CDR2 YSYEKL.

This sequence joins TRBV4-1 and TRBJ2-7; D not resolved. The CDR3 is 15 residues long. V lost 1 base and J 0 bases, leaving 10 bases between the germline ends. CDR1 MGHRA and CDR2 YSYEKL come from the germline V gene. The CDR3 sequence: CASSQVPAGSYEQYF. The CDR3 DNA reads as TGCGCCAGCAGCCAAGTACCCGCCGGCTCCTACGAGCAGTACTTC.

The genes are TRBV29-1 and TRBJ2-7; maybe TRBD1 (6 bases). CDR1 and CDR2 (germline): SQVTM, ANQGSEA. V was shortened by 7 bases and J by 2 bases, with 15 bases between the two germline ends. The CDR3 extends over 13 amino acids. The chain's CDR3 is CSGPGDTPYEQYF. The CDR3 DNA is TGCAGCGGTCCTGGGGACACCCCCTACGAGCAGTACTTC.

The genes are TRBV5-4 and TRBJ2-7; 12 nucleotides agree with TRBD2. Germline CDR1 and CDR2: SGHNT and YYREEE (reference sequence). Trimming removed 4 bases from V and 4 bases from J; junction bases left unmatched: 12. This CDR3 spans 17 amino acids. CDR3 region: CASSPAGTGTSGYEQYF. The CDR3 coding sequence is TGTGCCAGCAGCCCGGCCGGGACAGGGACTAGCGGGTACGAGCAGTACTTC.

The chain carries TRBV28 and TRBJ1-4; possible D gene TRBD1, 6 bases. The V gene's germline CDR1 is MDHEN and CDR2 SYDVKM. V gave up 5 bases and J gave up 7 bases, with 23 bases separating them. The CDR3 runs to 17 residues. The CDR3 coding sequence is TGTGCCAGCAGTGACGGGACCGTCAGGACAGTACGTGAAAAACTGTTTTTT. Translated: CASSDGTVRTVREKLFF.

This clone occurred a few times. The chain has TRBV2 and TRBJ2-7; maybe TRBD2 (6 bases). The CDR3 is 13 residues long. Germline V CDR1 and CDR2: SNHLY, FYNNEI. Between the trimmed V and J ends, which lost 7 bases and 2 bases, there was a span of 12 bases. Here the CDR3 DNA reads TGTGCCAGCAAGTGGGGGGAGACCTACGAGCAGTACTTC. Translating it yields CASKWGETYEQYF.

This CDR3 is CASSSGQHANTGELFF. In nucleotides, the CDR3 is TGTGCCAGCAGCTCAGGACAGCACGCGAACACCGGGGAGCTGTTTTTT. V and J are TRBV7-9 and TRBJ2-2; tentative D call: TRBD1 (6 bases). Between the trimmed V and J ends, which lost 4 bases and 0 bases, there was a span of 12 bases. Germline CDR1 SEHNR, CDR2 FQNEAQ (reference sequence). This CDR3 comprises 16 residues. Filled out from reference TRBV7-9 and TRBJ2-2, the complete variable domain reads DTGVSQNPRHKITKRGQNVTFRCDPISEHNRLYWYRQTLGQGPEFLTYFQNEAQLEKSRLLSDRFSAERPKGSFSTLEIQRTEQGDSAMYLCASSSGQHANTGELFFGEGSRLTVL.

The CDR3 nucleotides read TGTGCCAGCAGCCAAGCCTCGTATGGCTACACCTTC. Its protein product is CASSQASYGYTF. The chain carries TRBV4-2 and TRBJ1-2; D gene uncertain. The germline V gene encodes CDR1 LGHNA and CDR2 YNFKEQ. CDR3 length: 12 residues. Trimming pared 1 base from V and 5 bases from J, leaving 5 bases between.

This CDR3 is CASSKDRAGSTYGYTF. CDR3 bases: TGTGCCAGCAGCAAGGACAGGGCGGGTTCGACCTATGGCTACACCTTC. The genes are TRBV7-2 and TRBJ1-2, with 8 bases lining up with TRBD1. V shed 5 bases, J shed 4 bases, and the junction held 12 bases outside the gene matches. The CDR3 consists of 16 residues. Germline V gene sequence: CDR1 SGHTA, CDR2 FQGNSA. Supplemented by reference TRBV7-2 and TRBJ1-2, the full variable domain reads GAGVSQSPSNKVTEKGKDVELRCDPISGHTALYWYRQSLGQGLEFLIYFQGNSAPDKSGLPSDRFSAERTGGSVSTLTIQRTQQEDSAVYLCASSKDRAGSTYGYTFGSGTRLTVV.